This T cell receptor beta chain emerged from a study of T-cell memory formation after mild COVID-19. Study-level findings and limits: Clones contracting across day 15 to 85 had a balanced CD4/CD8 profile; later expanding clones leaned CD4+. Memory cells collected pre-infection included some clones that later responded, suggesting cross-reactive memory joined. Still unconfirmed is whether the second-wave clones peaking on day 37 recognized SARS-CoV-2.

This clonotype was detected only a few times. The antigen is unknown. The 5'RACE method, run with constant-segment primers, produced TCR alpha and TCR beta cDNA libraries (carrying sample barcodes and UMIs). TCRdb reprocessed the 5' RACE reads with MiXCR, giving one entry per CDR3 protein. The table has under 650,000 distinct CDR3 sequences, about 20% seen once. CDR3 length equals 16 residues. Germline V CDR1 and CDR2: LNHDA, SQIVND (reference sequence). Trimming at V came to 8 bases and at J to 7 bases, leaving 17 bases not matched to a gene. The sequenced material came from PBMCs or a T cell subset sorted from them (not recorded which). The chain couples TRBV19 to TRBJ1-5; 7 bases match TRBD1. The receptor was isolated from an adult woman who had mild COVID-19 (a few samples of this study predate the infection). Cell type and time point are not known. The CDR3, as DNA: TGTGCCAGTGGGCCGACAGGGCTGGGAGAGGGGCAGCCCCAGCATTTT. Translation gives CASGPTGLGEGQPQHF.